This TCR beta chain emerged from a study of T cells in Graves' hyperthyroidism and ophthalmopathy. This clonotype was observed a few times. Antigen: not known. With 3 bases clipped from V and 4 bases from J, the junction kept 11 bases outside the gene matches. Germline loops: CDR1 LNHNV, CDR2 YYDKDF (reference sequence). This CDR3 region has 16 residues. The source material, RNA transcripts, was used to amplify TCR beta CDR3 regions. First-round RT-PCR with HTBI primers amplified the TCR CDR3 region. TCRdb analysed the multiplex PCR reads with MiXCR anew, one entry per CDR3 protein. The table lists hundreds of thousands of distinct CDR3 sequences, 14% of them singletons. Study conclusions and caveats: The majority of expanded thyroid clonotypes above 0.001 also appeared in blood.

The sample comprised blood. The source of this sequence is a woman between 18 and 29 years old with Graves' hyperthyroidism. The rearrangement uses TRBV15 and TRBJ2-5, with 7 bases identical to TRBD1. The CDR3 DNA sequence: TGTGCCACCAGCAGTATTACAGGGGTTCGGGGAGAGACCCAGTACTTC. Translating gives CATSSITGVRGETQYF.